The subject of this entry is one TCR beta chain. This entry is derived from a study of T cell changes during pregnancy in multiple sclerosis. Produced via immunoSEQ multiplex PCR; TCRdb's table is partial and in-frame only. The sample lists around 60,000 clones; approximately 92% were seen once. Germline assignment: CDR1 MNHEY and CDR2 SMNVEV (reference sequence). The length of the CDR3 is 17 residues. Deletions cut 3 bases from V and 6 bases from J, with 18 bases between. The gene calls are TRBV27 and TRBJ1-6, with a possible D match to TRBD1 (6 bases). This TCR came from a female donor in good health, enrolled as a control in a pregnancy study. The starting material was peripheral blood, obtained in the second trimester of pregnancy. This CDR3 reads CASSFFQGFEGNSPLHF. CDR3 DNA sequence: TGTGCCAGCAGTTTTTTCCAGGGGTTCGAGGGTAATTCACCCCTCCACTTT.